The sample holds many counts of the clone carrying this T cell receptor beta chain. This sample is drawn from a study of T cells in Graves' hyperthyroidism and ophthalmopathy. V shed 0 bases and J shed 6 bases, with 9 bases lying between them. The CDR3 covers 13 residues. Germline V gene lookup returns CDR1 MNHEY and CDR2 SVGEGT. Template material for amplifying TCR beta CDR3 regions consisted of RNA transcripts. Initially, a first-round RT-PCR of the TCR CDR3 employed the HTBI primer set. Each CDR3 protein is one row after TCRdb ran MiXCR on the multiplex PCR reads. Here the sample spans hundreds of thousands of distinct CDR3 sequences, under 15% being singletons.

Sequencing input: blood. The chain employs TRBV6-2 or TRBV6-3 and TRBJ2-7, with D maybe TRBD1 (6 bases). The source is a woman aged 40-49 years with Graves' ophthalmopathy. CDR3 in DNA: TGTGCCAGCAGTTACTCCAGGGGCAGCGAGCAGTACTTC. Translation gives CASSYSRGSEQYF.